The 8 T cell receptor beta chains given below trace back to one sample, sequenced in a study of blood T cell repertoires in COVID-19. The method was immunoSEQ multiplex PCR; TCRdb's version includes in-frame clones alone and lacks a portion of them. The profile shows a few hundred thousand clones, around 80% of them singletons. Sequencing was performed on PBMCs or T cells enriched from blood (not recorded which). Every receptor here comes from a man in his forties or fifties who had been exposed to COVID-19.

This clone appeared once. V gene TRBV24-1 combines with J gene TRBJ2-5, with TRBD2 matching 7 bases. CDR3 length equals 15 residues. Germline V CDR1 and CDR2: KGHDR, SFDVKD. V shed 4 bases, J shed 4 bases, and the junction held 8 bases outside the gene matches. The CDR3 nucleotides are TGTGCCACCAGTGAGATGGCGGGAGCGGGAGAGACCCAGTACTTC. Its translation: CATSEMAGAGETQYF.

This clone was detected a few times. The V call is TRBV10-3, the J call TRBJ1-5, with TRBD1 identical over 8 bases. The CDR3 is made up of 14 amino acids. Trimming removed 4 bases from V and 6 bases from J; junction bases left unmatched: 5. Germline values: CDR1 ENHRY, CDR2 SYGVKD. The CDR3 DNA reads TGTGCCATCAGTGTTGGACAGGGAGTTCAGCCCCAGCATTTT. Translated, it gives CAISVGQGVQPQHF.

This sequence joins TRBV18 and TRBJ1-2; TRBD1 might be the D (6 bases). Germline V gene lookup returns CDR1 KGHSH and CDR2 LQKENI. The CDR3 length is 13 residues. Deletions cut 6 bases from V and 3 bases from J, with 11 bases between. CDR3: CASSLRTDYGYTF. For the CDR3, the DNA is TGTGCCAGCTCGCTCAGGACAGACTATGGCTACACCTTC.

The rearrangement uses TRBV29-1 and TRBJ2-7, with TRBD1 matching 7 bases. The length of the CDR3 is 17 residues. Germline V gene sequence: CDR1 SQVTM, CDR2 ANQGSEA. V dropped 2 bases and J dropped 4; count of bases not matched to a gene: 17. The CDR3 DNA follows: TGCAGCGTTGAAAGGGGGCTAGCCACGGGTCTAGGATACGAGCAGTACTTC. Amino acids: CSVERGLATGLGYEQYF.

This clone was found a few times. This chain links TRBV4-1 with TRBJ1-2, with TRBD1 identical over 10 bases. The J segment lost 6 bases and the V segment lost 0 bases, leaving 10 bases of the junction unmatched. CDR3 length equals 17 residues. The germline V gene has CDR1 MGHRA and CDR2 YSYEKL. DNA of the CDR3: TGCGCCAGCAGCCAAGATGAATGGGACAGGGGCTTGAATGGCTACACCTTC. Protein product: CASSQDEWDRGLNGYTF.

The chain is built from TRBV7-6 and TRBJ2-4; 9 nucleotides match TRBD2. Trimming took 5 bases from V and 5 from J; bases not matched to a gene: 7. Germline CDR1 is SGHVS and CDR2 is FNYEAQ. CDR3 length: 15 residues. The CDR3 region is CASSITLAGQNIQYF. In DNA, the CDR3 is TGTGCCAGCAGCATTACTCTAGCGGGGCAAAACATTCAGTACTTC. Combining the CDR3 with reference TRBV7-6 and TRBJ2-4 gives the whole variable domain GAGVSQSPRYKVTKRGQDVALRCDPISGHVSLYWYRQALGQGPEFLTYFNYEAQQDKSGLPNDRFSAERPEGSISTLTIQRTEQRDSAMYRCASSITLAGQNIQYFGAGTRLSVL.

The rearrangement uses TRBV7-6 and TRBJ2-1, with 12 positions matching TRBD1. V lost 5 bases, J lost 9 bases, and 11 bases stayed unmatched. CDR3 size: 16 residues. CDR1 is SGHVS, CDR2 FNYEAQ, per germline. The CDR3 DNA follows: TGTGCCAGCAGCCAACGCACCGGGACAGGGGGCGTTGAGCAGTTCTTC. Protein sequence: CASSQRTGTGGVEQFF.

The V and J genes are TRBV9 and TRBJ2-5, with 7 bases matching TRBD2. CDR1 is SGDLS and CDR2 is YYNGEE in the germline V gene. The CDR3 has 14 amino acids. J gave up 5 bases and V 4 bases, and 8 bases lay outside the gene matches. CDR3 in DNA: TGTGCCAGCAGCCCCAGCGGGACGGGCGAGACCCAGTACTTC. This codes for CASSPSGTGETQYF.